These 15 T cell receptor beta chains were all obtained from the same sample, sequenced in a study of blood T cell repertoires in COVID-19. The data were produced by immunoSEQ multiplex PCR, yet TCRdb's version contains in-frame clones alone and is incomplete. The sample includes under 100,000 clones, approximately 81% of them seen just once. Sequencing was carried out using peripheral blood. Receptors were obtained from a man older than 75 with active or convalescent COVID-19.

V is TRBV10-1 and J is TRBJ2-1; 7 bases align to TRBD2. The CDR3 has 14 amino acids. V was clipped by 5 bases and J by 0 bases; unmatched bases: 1. Germline loops: CDR1 WNHNN, CDR2 SYGVQD (reference sequence). For the CDR3, the DNA is TGCGCCAGCAGTTCTAGCGGCTCCTACAATGAGCAGTTCTTC. Translation gives CASSSSGSYNEQFF.

The CDR3 reads CASRQDNQPYGYTF. Here the CDR3 DNA reads TGTGCCAGTCGACAGGATAACCAACCCTATGGCTACACCTTC. The gene calls are TRBV6-5 and TRBJ1-2; a weak D match, TRBD1 (6 bases). V lost 9 bases, J lost 4 bases, and 18 bases lay in between. Per germline, CDR1 MNHEY and CDR2 SVGAGI. CDR3 size: 14 residues.

Points on this clone: The junction departs from the called germline gene at one end, perhaps through a read error. This chain uses TRBV7-7 with TRBJ1-1; D is possibly TRBD1 (6 bases). Germline CDR1 SSHAT, CDR2 FNYEAQ (reference sequence). The CDR3 totals 12 residues. CDR3 loop: CASSFPGAGAFF. As DNA, the CDR3 is TGTGCTAGCAGCTTTCCAGGGGCGGGTGCTTTCTTT. Full variable domain (rest looked up from reference TRBV7-7 and TRBJ1-1): GAGVSQSPRYKVTKRGQDVTLRCDPISSHATLYWYQQALGQGPEFLTYFNYEAQPDKSGLPSDRFSAERPEGSISTLTIQRTEQRDSAMYRCASSFPGAGAFFGQGTRLTVV.

This clone was recorded once. Because the CDR3 is missing its conserved closing phenylalanine or tryptophan, this is likely a read error. The chain links TRBV14 to TRBJ1-1; D uncertain. V dropped 0 bases and J dropped 5 bases, with 4 bases sitting between them. CDR1 is SGHDN and CDR2 is FVKESK in the germline V gene. The CDR3 has 12 residues. The CDR3 is CASSQDWTEAFL. CDR3 nucleotide sequence: TGTGCCAGCAGCCAAGATTGGACTGAAGCTTTCCTT.

The chain is built from TRBV4-3 and TRBJ1-4, with TRBD1 identical over 8 bases. The CDR3 extends over 17 amino acids. Germline CDR1 LGHNA, CDR2 YSLEER. Trimming cost V 3 bases and J 2 bases; bases outside gene matches: 8. The CDR3 coding sequence is TGCGCCAGCAGCCACCCGGACAGGGCGGCCACTAATGAAAAACTGTTTTTT. It yields the protein CASSHPDRAATNEKLFF.

Concerning this clone: Other DNA sequences in the same sample also yield this CDR3. This sequence joins TRBV6-5 and TRBJ2-7, with TRBD1 matching 8 bases. This CDR3 spans 14 amino acids. Germline loops: CDR1 MNHEY, CDR2 SVGAGI. V dropped 6 bases and J dropped 2; count of bases not matched to a gene: 6. The CDR3 sequence is CASSPRTGTYEQYF. CDR3 nucleotide sequence: TGTGCCAGCAGCCCGAGGACAGGGACCTACGAGCAGTACTTC.

As regards this clone: The same CDR3 also results from other DNA sequences found in this sample. The chain carries TRBV19 and TRBJ2-2; D perhaps matches TRBD1 (6 bases). CDR3 size: 16 residues. V gave up 1 base and J gave up 0 bases, with 9 bases separating them. From germline, CDR1 is LNHDA and CDR2 SQIVND (reference sequence). The CDR3 reads CASSIAGTSNTGELFF. CDR3 bases: TGTGCCAGTAGTATAGCGGGGACATCGAACACCGGGGAGCTGTTTTTT.

This clone was found a few times. This rearrangement joins TRBV5-1 to TRBJ1-2, with D possibly TRBD1 on 6 matching bases. The V gene lost 3 bases and the J gene lost 4 bases, with 19 bases spanning the gap. This CDR3 is built from 16 residues. The germline gives CDR1 SGHRS, CDR2 YFSETQ. DNA of the CDR3: TGCGCCAGCAGCTCGCAACCCGACAGGTCTGGCTATGGCTACACCTTC. Residues: CASSSQPDRSGYGYTF.

In regard to this clone: This specimen includes other DNA sequences encoding the same CDR3. The gene calls are TRBV3-1 (or the pseudogene TRBV3-2) and TRBJ1-2, with D perhaps matching TRBD1 (6 bases). The V end was cut by 4 bases, the J end by 8 bases, with 8 bases between. This CDR3 contains 11 residues. CDR1 is LGHDT and CDR2 is YNNKEL in the germline V gene (reference sequence). The CDR3 nucleotides read TGTGCCAGCAGCCGGGGGCGAGGCTACACCTTC. It encodes CASSRGRGYTF.

This clone showed up just once. The rearrangement uses TRBV7-2 and TRBJ1-5; 8 nucleotides line up with TRBD1. After removal of 1 base from V and 1 base from J, the junction contained 3 bases not matched to a gene. The CDR3 has 16 amino acids. Per germline, CDR1 SGHTA and CDR2 FQGNSA. For the CDR3, the DNA is TGTGCCAGCAGCTTAGTCGGACAGGGAAGCAATCAGCCCCAGCATTTT. This codes for CASSLVGQGSNQPQHF.

The chain combines TRBV10-3 with TRBJ2-3; 9 nucleotides agree with TRBD2. V shed 11 bases and J 0 bases; nucleotides not matched to a gene: 12. CDR1 is ENHRY and CDR2 is SYGVKD in the germline V gene. The CDR3 covers 16 residues. The CDR3 DNA reads as TGTGCCTCGGCCCTAGCGGGGTTCCAAAGCACAGATACGCAGTATTTT. It encodes CASALAGFQSTDTQYF.

V is TRBV5-1 and J is TRBJ2-3, with TRBD1 identical over 7 bases. The CDR3 is made up of 15 amino acids. CDR1 is SGHRS, CDR2 YFSETQ, per germline. With V trimmed by 1 base and J by 2 bases, 4 bases remained unmatched. The CDR3 here is CASSLRQGDTDTQYF. The CDR3 DNA follows: TGCGCCAGCAGCTTGAGACAGGGTGACACAGATACGCAGTATTTT.

V usage is TRBV5-4 and J usage is TRBJ2-5; 9 nucleotides agree with TRBD1. Germline trimming cut 4 bases from V and 2 bases from J; bases unmatched to any gene: 9. The CDR3 length is 16 residues. In germline, CDR1 is SGHNT, CDR2 YYREEE (reference sequence). CDR3 DNA: TGTGCCAGCAGCCCAGTAATCGGGACAGGGCAAGAGACCCAGTACTTC. It encodes CASSPVIGTGQETQYF.

Concerning this clone: Other nucleotide sequences in the sample specify the same CDR3. V and J are TRBV19 and TRBJ1-6; D not certain. The CDR3 runs 14 residues. CDR1 and CDR2 (germline): LNHDA, SQIVND (reference sequence). Trimming pared 3 bases from V and 10 bases from J, leaving 13 bases between. In DNA, the CDR3 is TGTGCCAGTAGTATTTCGGCAGGTGGCTCACCCCTCCACTTT. This gives the protein CASSISAGGSPLHF.

The chain couples TRBV11-3 to TRBJ1-3, with D unresolved. This CDR3 region has 14 residues. Trimming removed 8 bases at V and 8 bases at J, with 19 bases between. Germline CDR1 reads SGHNT; CDR2 reads YENEEA. CDR3 protein: CASFTTRGTDTIYF. The DNA of the CDR3 is TGTGCCAGCTTTACCACCCGGGGAACCGACACCATATATTTT.